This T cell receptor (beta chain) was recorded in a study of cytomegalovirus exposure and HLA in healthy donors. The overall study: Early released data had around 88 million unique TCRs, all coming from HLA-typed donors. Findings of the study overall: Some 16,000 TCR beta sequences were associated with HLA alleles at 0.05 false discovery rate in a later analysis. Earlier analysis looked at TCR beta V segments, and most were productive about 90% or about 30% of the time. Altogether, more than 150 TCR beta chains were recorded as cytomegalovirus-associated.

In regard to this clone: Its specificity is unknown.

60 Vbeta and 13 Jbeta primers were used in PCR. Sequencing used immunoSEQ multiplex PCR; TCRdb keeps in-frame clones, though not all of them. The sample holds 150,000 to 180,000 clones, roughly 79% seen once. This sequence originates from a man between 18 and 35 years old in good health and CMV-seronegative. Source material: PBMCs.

The CDR3 bases are TGTGCCAGCAGTGAGGGGACAGGGTTGGACTATGGCTACACCTTC. Its translation: CASSEGTGLDYGYTF. This chain uses TRBV2 with TRBJ1-2; 9 bases fit TRBD1. Germline CDR1 reads SNHLY; CDR2 reads FYNNEI. The J segment lost 3 bases and the V segment lost 3 bases, leaving 5 bases of the junction unmatched. There are 15 residues in the CDR3.